The T cell receptor beta chain described here comes from a study of human T cells and chemical hapten exposure. A single record per CDR3 protein comes from TCRdb applying MiXCR to the RACE reads. This table has roughly 180,000 distinct CDR3 sequences, 20% to 25% appearing once. The time point: patch test 1, 2 weeks after DPC sensitization. Specified treatment: therapeutic diphenylcyclopropenone sensitization with weekly scalp DPC. This clonotype was observed a handful of times. The clonotype was recovered from a woman aged 45-65 years with alopecia areata. Some clones in this sample may be carry-over from other donors' samples. The sequenced sample was whole blood, obtained in connection with sensitization to the hapten diphenylcyclopropenone (DPC).

CDR3 nucleotide sequence: TGTGCCAGCAGAGGGACTAAACGATACAATGAGCAGTTCTTC. It encodes CASRGTKRYNEQFF. The V call is TRBV2, the J call TRBJ2-1; TRBD2 matches 7 bases. Germline CDR1 SNHLY, CDR2 FYNNEI. The CDR3 spans 14 residues. V lost 6 bases and J lost 4; bases outside the gene matches: 6.